A single sample gave rise to the 31 T cell receptor beta chains below, sequenced in a study of shared clonotypes between healthy human individuals. Only in-frame clones appear in the TCRdb table, and some are missing; sequencing was by immunoSEQ multiplex PCR. The sample lists fewer than 2.5 million clones, more than 85% occurring once. The sample consisted of naive CD4+ T cells from PBMCs. Subset: CD45RA+ positively selected. These receptors came from a man in his late teens or twenties in good health. Some clones in this sample may be carry-over from other donors' samples.

The rearrangement uses TRBV11-2 and TRBJ2-1, with D possibly being TRBD1 (6 bases). With 3 bases removed from V and 0 bases from J, the gap between germline ends came to 15 bases. The CDR3 sequence is 17 residues long. CDR1 SGHAT and CDR2 FQNNGV come from the germline V gene. The CDR3 region has the DNA TGTGCCAGCAGCTTGGGGATAGACAGGCTCTCCTACAATGAGCAGTTCTTC. Translating it yields CASSLGIDRLSYNEQFF.

This chain links TRBV9 with TRBJ1-1; weak D call: TRBD1 (6 bases). The CDR3 loop spans 14 amino acids. V lost 4 bases, J lost 4 bases, and 14 bases lay in between. Germline CDR1 reads SGDLS; CDR2 reads YYNGEE. CDR3 sequence (DNA): TGTGCCAGCAGCAGCCGAAGGGGGACCACTGAAGCTTTCTTT. It encodes CASSSRRGTTEAFF.

As to this clone: Other DNA sequences in the sample encode the same CDR3. This chain uses TRBV9 with TRBJ2-3, with TRBD2 matching 8 bases. CDR3 length: 14 amino acids. The ends lost 0 bases at V and 5 bases at J; junction bases unmatched: 2. CDR1 is SGDLS, CDR2 YYNGEE, per germline. CDR3 nucleotide sequence: TGTGCCAGCAGCGTAGGCCTAGCGGGAGATACGCAGTATTTT. Encoded protein: CASSVGLAGDTQYF.

This rearrangement joins TRBV5-5 to TRBJ2-1; D may be TRBD2 (6 bases). The CDR3 is made up of 13 amino acids. Deletions cut 4 bases from V and 6 bases from J, with 11 bases between. The germline gives CDR1 SGHKS, CDR2 YYEKEE (reference sequence). The CDR3 region has the DNA TGTGCCAGCAGCATGGGGACTGCCAATGAGCAGTTCTTC. Its translation is CASSMGTANEQFF.

This clone was seen only a few times. The same CDR3 is also encoded by other DNA sequences in this sample. The chain combines TRBV5-1 with TRBJ1-2; D ambiguous. The CDR3 covers 14 residues. From germline, CDR1 is SGHRS and CDR2 YFSETQ. V was trimmed by 0 bases and J by 0 bases, leaving 6 bases between them. The CDR3 DNA sequence: TGCGCCAGCAGCTTGGACAGCGCTAACTATGGCTACACCTTC. Protein product: CASSLDSANYGYTF.

The CDR3: CASSPMRHQANTEAFF. CDR3 nucleotides: TGTGCCAGCTCACCAATGAGACACCAAGCTAACACTGAAGCTTTCTTT. The chain carries TRBV18 and TRBJ1-1; no clear D. The CDR3 length is 16 residues. Germline lookup yields CDR1 KGHSH and CDR2 LQKENI. V shed 2 bases and J shed 2 bases, with 15 bases lying between them. Using reference TRBV18 and TRBJ1-1 for the parts outside the CDR3, the full variable domain is NAGVMQNPRHLVRRRGQEARLRCSPMKGHSHVYWYRQLPEEGLKFMVYLQKENIIDESGMPKERFSAEFPKEGPSILRIQQVVRGDSAAYFCASSPMRHQANTEAFFGQGTRLTVV.

This chain joins TRBV7-9 and TRBJ2-3, with D uncertain. Germline CDR1 reads SEHNR; CDR2 reads FQNEAQ (reference sequence). The CDR3 consists of 16 residues. Trimming cost V 1 base and J 0 bases, with 11 bases left between them. CDR3 amino acids: CASSLGQPTSTDTQYF. The CDR3 nucleotides are TGTGCCAGCAGCTTAGGCCAACCGACTAGCACAGATACGCAGTATTTT.

The chain is built from TRBV6-5 and TRBJ2-4; 11 bases are shared with TRBD1. CDR3 length: 16 residues. CDR1 and CDR2 (germline): MNHEY, SVGAGI. V lost 2 bases and J lost 7; bases outside the gene matches: 7. CDR3 DNA sequence: TGTGCCAGCAGTTACACCCGGACAGGGGGCAGTAACATTCAGTACTTC. This sequence encodes CASSYTRTGGSNIQYF.

This clone has a single count. The genes are TRBV2 and TRBJ2-1, with 12 bases lining up with TRBD2. Germline values: CDR1 SNHLY, CDR2 FYNNEI. The CDR3 has 16 residues. V lost 5 bases, J lost 4 bases, and 6 bases stayed unmatched. The DNA of the CDR3 is TGTGCCAGCAGTCCCCTAGCGGGAGGGCTTTACAATGAGCAGTTCTTC. Translated, it gives CASSPLAGGLYNEQFF.

The rearrangement joins TRBV19 to TRBJ1-2; 9 nucleotides agree with TRBD1. Germline trimming cut 7 bases from V and 1 base from J; bases unmatched to any gene: 7. Germline V gene lookup returns CDR1 LNHDA and CDR2 SQIVND (reference sequence). The CDR3 length is 15 residues. The CDR3 DNA reads TGTGCCAGTACTAACCGGGACAGGGTTAACTATGGCTACACCTTC. It translates to CASTNRDRVNYGYTF. The whole variable domain, filled in from reference TRBV19 and TRBJ1-2, reads DGGITQSPKYLFRKEGQNVTLSCEQNLNHDAMYWYRQDPGQGLRLIYYSQIVNDFQKGDIAEGYSVSREKKESFPLTVTSAQKNPTAFYLCASTNRDRVNYGYTFGSGTRLTVV.

The chain joins TRBV7-2 to TRBJ2-5; the match to TRBD2 covers 8 bases. The length of the CDR3 is 15 residues. Germline CDR1 SGHTA, CDR2 FQGNSA. The junction had 7 bases not matched to a gene; V was cut back by 6 bases and J by 1 base. The CDR3 DNA reads TGTGCCAGCAGGAAAGCGGGAGTTAGCCAAGAGACCCAGTACTTC. Encoded protein: CASRKAGVSQETQYF.

This chain joins TRBV30 and TRBJ2-1; TRBD2 aligns across 7 bases. The germline gives CDR1 GTSNPN, CDR2 SVGIG (reference sequence). V gave up 1 base and J gave up 3 bases; unmatched junction bases: 3. The CDR3 has 14 residues. CDR3 bases: TGTGCCTGGAGTGGGGGGACTATCTACAATGAGCAGTTCTTC. It codes for CAWSGGTIYNEQFF. Combining the CDR3 with reference TRBV30 and TRBJ2-1 gives the whole variable domain SQTIHQWPATLVQPVGSPLSLECTVEGTSNPNLYWYRQAAGRGLQLLFYSVGIGQISSEVPQNLSASRPQDRQFILSSKKLLLSDSGFYLCAWSGGTIYNEQFFGPGTRLTVL.

J is TRBJ1-1 and V is TRBV13; tentatively, D is TRBD1 (5 bases). Germline lookup yields CDR1 PRHDT and CDR2 FYEKMQ (reference sequence). Trimming shortened V by 1 base and J by 11 bases, and 11 bases separated the two germline ends. The CDR3 sequence is 12 residues long. As DNA, the CDR3 is TGTGCCAGCAGCTTAGTCCGGGGCAGGGCTTTCTTT. Its translation is CASSLVRGRAFF. Full variable domain (rest looked up from reference TRBV13 and TRBJ1-1): AAGVIQSPRHLIKEKRETATLKCYPIPRHDTVYWYQQGPGQDPQFLISFYEKMQSDKGSIPDRFSAQQFSDYHSELNMSSLELGDSALYFCASSLVRGRAFFGQGTRLTVV.

This chain's CDR3 is CASSQAFGGYTF. CDR3 nucleotides: TGTGCCAGCAGCCAAGCCTTCGGTGGCTACACCTTC. The chain employs TRBV14 and TRBJ1-2; D is undetermined. The CDR3 has 12 residues. The germline CDR1 and CDR2 sequences are SGHDN and FVKESK. The V end lost 1 base, the J end lost 7 bases, and 7 bases lay between the germline ends. Together with reference TRBV14 and TRBJ1-2, the CDR3 gives the full variable domain: EAGVTQFPSHSVIEKGQTVTLRCDPISGHDNLYWYRRVMGKEIKFLLHFVKESKQDESGMPNNRFLAERTGGTYSTLKVQPAELEDSGVYFCASSQAFGGYTFGSGTRLTVV.

The chain combines TRBV4-2 with TRBJ2-2, with 12 positions matching TRBD1. Per germline, CDR1 LGHNA and CDR2 YNFKEQ. The V gene end was trimmed by 6 bases and the J gene end by 6 bases; junction bases not matched to a gene: 5. This CDR3 has 15 residues. In nucleotides, the CDR3 is TGTGCCAGCAGTCTGGGGACAGGGGGCTCCGGGGAGCTGTTTTTT. Translating it yields CASSLGTGGSGELFF.

This chain uses TRBV5-5 with TRBJ2-5; D might be TRBD2 (5 bases). Germline V gene data show CDR1 as SGHKS and CDR2 as YYEKEE (reference sequence). This CDR3 is 14 amino acids long. Deletions cut 2 bases from V and 5 bases from J, with 13 bases between. The CDR3 bases are TGTGCCAGCAGCTTAGCGGCAGTCCAGGAGACCCAGTACTTC. It encodes CASSLAAVQETQYF.

The chain uses TRBV7-3 and TRBJ2-1; 10 positions match TRBD2. CDR1 is SGHTA and CDR2 is FQGTGA in the germline V gene. The CDR3 is 16 residues long. V lost 5 bases to trimming and J lost 9 bases; unmatched junction nucleotides: 13. The CDR3 protein is CASSLSGRATIGEQFF. The CDR3 coding sequence is TGTGCCAGCAGCCTCAGCGGGAGGGCCACAATCGGTGAGCAGTTCTTC.

This CDR3 reads CASRWGGNAYEQYF. The DNA of the CDR3 is TGCGCCAGCAGATGGGGGGGGAACGCCTACGAGCAGTACTTC. The chain couples TRBV10-2 to TRBJ2-7; TRBD2 aligns across 7 bases. The CDR3 covers 14 residues. V lost 6 bases and J lost 2; bases outside the gene matches: 7. Germline V CDR1 and CDR2: WSHSY, SAAADI.

The rearrangement uses TRBV15 and TRBJ2-1; 9 bases are shared with TRBD1. Germline CDR1 is LNHNV and CDR2 is YYDKDF (reference sequence). J gave up 8 bases and V 1 base, and 6 bases lay outside the gene matches. The CDR3 sequence is 15 residues long. The CDR3 DNA follows: TGTGCCACCAGCAGAGGGGGGACAGGGTCCGATGAGCAGTTCTTC. This encodes CATSRGGTGSDEQFF.

The gene calls are TRBV29-1 and TRBJ2-7; the D gene is possibly TRBD1 (5 bases). V dropped 5 bases and J dropped 7 bases, with 15 bases sitting between them. The germline gives CDR1 SQVTM, CDR2 ANQGSEA. The CDR3 is made up of 12 amino acids. The CDR3 nucleotides are TGCAGCGTTTCCCGGACATACGGGGAGCAGTACTTC. This translates into CSVSRTYGEQYF.

Remarks on this clone: Distinct nucleotide sequences in the sample also encode this CDR3. The gene calls are TRBV28 and TRBJ2-1; the D is unclear. CDR1 and CDR2 from the germline V gene are MDHEN and SYDVKM. Trimming took off 6 bases at V and 4 bases at J, with 4 bases between the two ends. The CDR3 has 11 amino acids. The CDR3: CASSPYNEQFF. CDR3 bases: TGTGCCAGCAGCCCATACAATGAGCAGTTCTTC.

The chain couples TRBV28 to TRBJ1-5; D is possibly TRBD1 (5 bases). Germline V gene data show CDR1 as MDHEN and CDR2 as SYDVKM. CDR3 length: 15 residues. Trimming cost V 6 bases and J 8 bases, with 20 bases left between them. The CDR3 here is CASSPQEGRRKPQHF. The CDR3 DNA follows: TGTGCCAGCAGCCCTCAGGAGGGGCGGCGGAAGCCCCAGCATTTT. The full variable domain, completed using reference TRBV28 and TRBJ1-5, is DVKVTQSSRYLVKRTGEKVFLECVQDMDHENMFWYRQDPGLGLRLIYFSYDVKMKEKGDIPEGYSVSREKKERFSLILESASTNQTSMYLCASSPQEGRRKPQHFGDGTRLSIL.

V usage is TRBV6-6 and J usage is TRBJ2-5; 7 nucleotides match TRBD1. The CDR3 spans 16 residues. With V trimmed by 1 base and J by 5 bases, 10 bases remained unmatched. The germline V gene has CDR1 MNHNY and CDR2 SVGAGI (reference sequence). CDR3 protein: CASSYYTQGPGETQYF. DNA for the CDR3: TGTGCCAGCAGTTACTATACACAGGGGCCAGGGGAGACCCAGTACTTC.

This rearrangement joins TRBV6-1 to TRBJ1-5; TRBD1 is a possible D gene (5 bases). Germline values: CDR1 MNHNS, CDR2 SASEGT. Between the trimmed V and J ends, which lost 6 bases and 4 bases, there was a span of 16 bases. The CDR3 runs 15 residues. CDR3 in amino acids: CASRGPARPNQPQHF. The CDR3, as DNA: TGTGCCAGCAGGGGGCCGGCCAGGCCGAATCAGCCCCAGCATTTT.

The rearrangement uses TRBV7-9 and TRBJ2-1; D remains unclear. CDR1 and CDR2 (germline): SEHNR, FQNEAQ (reference sequence). V was cut by 2 bases and J by 5 bases, with 16 bases left in between. The CDR3 consists of 16 residues. The CDR3 is CASSLRSRDGNNEQFF. The CDR3 DNA reads TGTGCCAGCAGCTTAAGGTCTAGGGATGGGAACAATGAGCAGTTCTTC.

V gene TRBV19 combines with J gene TRBJ2-4; 8 nucleotides agree with TRBD2. Germline CDR1 reads LNHDA; CDR2 reads SQIVND (reference sequence). The CDR3 length is 14 residues. J was trimmed by 4 bases and V by 4 bases; bases with no gene match: 3. The CDR3 region has the DNA TGTGCCAGTAGTAGGCCTAGCGGGAAAAACATTCAGTACTTC. Translated, it gives CASSRPSGKNIQYF.

V usage is TRBV28 and J usage is TRBJ2-3; 7 bases align to TRBD1. V dropped 6 bases and J dropped 5; count of bases not matched to a gene: 8. The germline CDR1 and CDR2 sequences are MDHEN and SYDVKM. This CDR3 spans 14 amino acids. The CDR3 bases are TGTGCCAGCAGATTCACAGGGGTCGAAGATACGCAGTATTTT. This sequence encodes CASRFTGVEDTQYF.

The chain links TRBV7-8 to TRBJ2-3; 7 bases align to TRBD2. In germline, CDR1 is SGHVS, CDR2 FQNEAQ. The V segment lost 4 bases and the J segment 1 base; nucleotides outside the gene matches: 5. The CDR3 spans 15 residues. The CDR3 region is CASSSRGSGTDTQYF. The CDR3 DNA reads TGTGCCAGCAGCTCACGCGGGAGCGGCACAGATACGCAGTATTTT.

The rearrangement links TRBV5-1 to TRBJ1-1, with unresolved D. V was clipped by 6 bases and J by 1 base, with 13 bases between them. Germline V lookup: CDR1 SGHRS, CDR2 YFSETQ. CDR3 size: 14 residues. CDR3 DNA sequence: TGCGCCAGCACGCCCCTACGACCGAACACTGAAGCTTTCTTT. It codes for CASTPLRPNTEAFF.

This clone was detected only once. The chain combines TRBV30 with TRBJ2-7; D remains ambiguous. Germline V gives CDR1 GTSNPN, CDR2 SVGIG (reference sequence). The CDR3 length is 11 residues. With 2 bases removed from V and 7 bases from J, the gap between germline ends came to 9 bases. The CDR3 DNA reads TGTGCCTGGAGTCTCTACAAAGAGCAGTACTTC. It codes for CAWSLYKEQYF.

The rearrangement links TRBV28 to TRBJ2-3; possible D gene TRBD1, 6 bases. The germline CDR1 and CDR2 sequences are MDHEN and SYDVKM. The CDR3 is 18 amino acids. The V and J ends lost 2 bases and 2 bases respectively, with 20 bases between them. This chain's CDR3 is CASSLRANTRGFTDTQYF. For the CDR3, the DNA is TGTGCCAGCAGTTTAAGGGCAAACACTAGGGGGTTCACAGATACGCAGTATTTT.